This record looks at one T cell receptor (beta chain) sequence and its context. Generated by immunoSEQ multiplex PCR, the TCRdb table keeps only in-frame clones and is missing some. The table includes approximately 27,000 clones, about 82% detected once. The data are from a study of control samples from healthy donors and cancer patients. The clonotype was recovered from a woman in her sixties or seventies with head and neck cancer. The sample taken for sequencing was PBMCs.

CDR3 coding DNA: TGTGCCAGCAGCTTGGCCGCAGGACTGACTAATTCACCCCTCCACTTT. As protein: CASSLAAGLTNSPLHF. The chain links TRBV5-4 to TRBJ1-6; D gene ambiguous. V was pared by 0 bases and J by 6 bases, with 13 bases between. The germline V gene has CDR1 SGHNT and CDR2 YYREEE (reference sequence). This CDR3 has 16 residues.